Each of the 2 T cell receptor beta chains below was sequenced from the same sample in a study of CD8 T cells in Susac syndrome. The authors reverse transcribed about 0.5 to 1 ug RNA with random hexamers. TCRdb re-analysed the immunoSEQ multiplex PCR reads in MiXCR, keeping a single row per CDR3 protein. The sample yields approximately 120,000 distinct CDR3 sequences, 90% to 95% seen once. Specimen: CD8+ T cells from PBMCs. Source of these receptors: a human donor with multiple sclerosis.

J is TRBJ2-2 and V is TRBV29-1; D unclear. Germline CDR1 and CDR2: SQVTM and ANQGSEA. The CDR3 has 13 amino acids. Trimming shortened V by 1 base and J by 5 bases, and 8 bases separated the two germline ends. The CDR3 region has the DNA TGCAGCGTTGAAGGATTTGCGACCGGGGAGCTGTTTTTT. Protein: CSVEGFATGELFF.

The gene calls are TRBV29-1 and TRBJ2-3; TRBD2 agrees at 13 bases. V lost 8 bases, J lost 6 bases, and 11 bases stayed unmatched. The CDR3 is 15 amino acids. CDR1 and CDR2 from the germline V gene are SQVTM and ANQGSEA. CDR3 amino acids: CSLKGLAGRLDTQYF. The CDR3 DNA follows: TGCAGCTTAAAGGGACTAGCGGGACGTTTGGATACGCAGTATTTT.